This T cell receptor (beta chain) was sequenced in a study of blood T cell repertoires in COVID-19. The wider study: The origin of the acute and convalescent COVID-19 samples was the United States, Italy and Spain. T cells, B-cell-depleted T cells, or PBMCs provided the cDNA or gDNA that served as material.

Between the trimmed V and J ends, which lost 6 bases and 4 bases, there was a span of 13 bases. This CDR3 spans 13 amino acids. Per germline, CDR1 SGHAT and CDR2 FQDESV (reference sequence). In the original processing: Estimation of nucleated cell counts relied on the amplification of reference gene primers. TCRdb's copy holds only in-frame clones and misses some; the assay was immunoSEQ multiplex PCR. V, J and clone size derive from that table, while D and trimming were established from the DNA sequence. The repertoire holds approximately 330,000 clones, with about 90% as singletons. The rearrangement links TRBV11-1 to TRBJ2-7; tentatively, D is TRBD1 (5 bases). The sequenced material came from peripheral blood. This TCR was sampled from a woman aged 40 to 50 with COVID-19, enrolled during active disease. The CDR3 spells CASRKGGAYEQYF. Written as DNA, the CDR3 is TGTGCCAGCAGAAAAGGTGGGGCGTACGAGCAGTACTTC.